This TCR beta chain emerged from a study of CD8 T cells in Susac syndrome. Random hexamers primed reverse transcription of roughly 0.5 to 1 ug RNA. TCRdb recomputed calls from the immunoSEQ multiplex PCR reads with MiXCR, one row per CDR3 protein. The data contain some 170,000 distinct CDR3 sequences, approximately 95% of them singletons. The V gene end was trimmed by 4 bases and the J gene end by 0 bases; junction bases not matched to a gene: 9. The length of the CDR3 is 17 residues. CDR1 and CDR2 from the germline V gene are MGHRA and YSYEKL. The TCR sequence derives from a human donor with multiple sclerosis. V is TRBV4-1 and J is TRBJ2-4, with 7 bases matching TRBD1. The sequenced sample consisted of CD4+ T cells from PBMCs. The CDR3 sequence: CASSRDSGFVAKNIQYF. Here the CDR3 DNA reads TGCGCCAGCAGCCGGGACAGCGGATTCGTAGCCAAAAACATTCAGTACTTC.